The rows below give T cell receptor beta chains drawn from one sample of a study of molecular identifiers for immune sequencing clone quantification. TCRdb re-derived calls from the PCR reads in MiXCR, one entry per CDR3 protein. The repertoire includes some 320,000 distinct CDR3 sequences, about 23% of them detected once, and around 0.7% sits in the top ten. The sample comprised naive CD8+ T cells from blood, with Jurkat cell RNA spiked in. Receptor source: a human donor in good health. Some libraries in this study had Jurkat cell RNA spiked in. Each CDR3 is given without its conserved first and last residue. Some rows mark clone size as missing; the rest say once, few, many or name a class of expanded clone.

V,size,J,CDR3
TRBV7-2,few,TRBJ2-3,ASSLWTSGEGDTQY
TRBV7-9,-,TRBJ2-3,ASSSSGTGGDTQY
TRBV7-9,-,TRBJ2-7,ASSSNRGEISYEQY
TRBV19,few,TRBJ1-2,ASSIVPEDYGYT
TRBV5-6,-,TRBJ2-3,ASSFSSLAYTDTQY
TRBV7-8,-,TRBJ2-3,ARSLRDTYTDTQY
TRBV6-6,many,TRBJ2-7,ARMPQSSAYEQY
TRBV30,many,TRBJ2-3,ACDDAEVSDTQY
TRBV13,-,TRBJ2-5,ASSLRTGEETQY
TRBV7-3,-,TRBJ2-2,ASRLRGGLNTGELF
TRBV4-3,many,TRBJ1-1,ASSRGTAGLNTEAF
TRBV6-6,many,TRBJ2-1,ASSYGGDNEQF
TRBV7-8,many,TRBJ1-2,ASSLILTGENYGYT
TRBV4-3,-,TRBJ2-3,ASSQHRDRVADTRY
TRBV6-4,many,TRBJ2-7,ASSSAGHSYEQY
TRBV4-3,many,TRBJ2-1,ASSQDGRNEQF
TRBV27,many,TRBJ1-1,ASSSLTGYTEAF
TRBV6-5,few,TRBJ2-3,ASRVTLGAGTDTQY
TRBV7-9,many,TRBJ2-3,ASSYRTGGDTQY
TRBV21-1,many,TRBJ2-7,ASPPSSSKDTYEQY